This paragraph reports one T cell receptor (beta chain). Its antigen is not known. Vbeta (60) and Jbeta (13) primers were used in the PCR. Libraries were prepared by immunoSEQ multiplex PCR; TCRdb keeps only in-frame clonotypes and omits some of them. This repertoire shows more than 95,000 clones, more than 60% found once; its top ten account for about 2.2%. Germline V CDR1 and CDR2: SGHNT, YYREEE (reference sequence). The CDR3 sequence is 12 residues long. V lost 4 bases to trimming and J lost 8 bases, with 12 bases between them. The record originates from a study of cytomegalovirus exposure and HLA in healthy donors. The wider study: Genotyping showed roughly 81% of hundreds of donors falling in the Caucasian-associated ancestry cluster. Study-level findings and limits: Indistinguishability led to the exclusion of some V segments, TRBV6-2 and TRBV6-3 included. Listed as cytomegalovirus-associated were 164 TCR beta chains.

The receptor was derived from a man between 25 and 39 years old in good health and CMV-seronegative. Specimen: PBMCs. V and J are TRBV5-4 and TRBJ1-2; possible D gene TRBD1, 6 bases. This CDR3 is CASSPDRLGYTF. CDR3 in DNA: TGTGCCAGCAGCCCAGACAGGCTCGGCTACACCTTC.